Below, 7 T cell receptor beta chains from the same sample are listed, as sequenced in a study of T-cell memory formation after mild COVID-19. TCRdb reprocessed the 5' RACE reads with MiXCR, giving one entry per CDR3 protein. Here the sample spans 400,000 to 450,000 distinct CDR3 sequences, around 17% being singletons. The sequencing sample was made of PBMCs or a T cell subset sorted from them (not recorded which). The source of these receptors is a young man who had mild COVID-19 (a few samples of this study predate the infection). Cell type and time point are not known.

Here the CDR3 reads CASSQAGTGGGSSYNEQFF. CDR3 bases: TGCGCCAGCAGCCAGGCCGGGACAGGGGGCGGCAGCTCCTACAATGAGCAGTTCTTC. The chain combines TRBV4-1 with TRBJ2-1; 12 positions agree with TRBD1. The CDR3 is 19 residues long. V gave up 3 bases and J gave up 0 bases; unmatched junction bases: 9. Germline assignment: CDR1 MGHRA and CDR2 YSYEKL.

The V gene is TRBV6-5, the J gene TRBJ2-3, with a weak D call TRBD2 (5 bases). The CDR3 runs to 14 residues. Per the germline V gene, CDR1 is MNHEY and CDR2 is SVGAGI. V lost 6 bases and J 0 bases, leaving 10 bases between the germline ends. The chain's CDR3 is CASRARRSTDTQYF. DNA of the CDR3: TGTGCCAGCAGGGCTAGGAGGAGCACAGATACGCAGTATTTT.

This chain uses TRBV4-1 with TRBJ2-5; no reliable D call. Germline V CDR1 and CDR2: MGHRA, YSYEKL. Trimming pared 0 bases from V and 5 bases from J, leaving 10 bases between. CDR3 length equals 14 residues. The DNA for the CDR3 is TGCGCCAGCAGCCAAGAGGCCGGATGGGAGACCCAGTACTTC. Protein sequence: CASSQEAGWETQYF.

The genes are TRBV7-9 and TRBJ1-1, with 8 positions matching TRBD1. The V gene's germline CDR1 is SEHNR and CDR2 FQNEAQ (reference sequence). J lost 3 bases, V lost 5 bases, and 5 bases had no gene match. The CDR3 has 14 residues. The CDR3: CASSMTGADTEAFF. The CDR3 coding sequence is TGTGCCAGCAGCATGACAGGGGCGGACACTGAAGCTTTCTTT.

The CDR3 sequence is CASSAFAGGANTIYF. CDR3 DNA: TGTGCCAGCAGTGCCTTCGCAGGGGGAGCAAACACCATATATTTT. V is TRBV25-1 and J is TRBJ1-3; TRBD1 matches 7 bases. Trimming cost V 4 bases and J 6 bases; bases outside gene matches: 9. The CDR3 consists of 15 residues. Germline CDR1 is MGHDK and CDR2 is SYGVNS.

The rearrangement joins TRBV4-3 to TRBJ1-2, with 10 positions matching TRBD1. This CDR3 has 15 residues. V lost 5 bases to trimming and J lost 7 bases; unmatched junction nucleotides: 10. Looked up from germline, CDR1 is LGHNA and CDR2 is YSLEER. CDR3 coding DNA: TGCGCCAGCAGCGCCCAGACAGGGGGCGCACCTGGCTACACCTTC. Its protein is CASSAQTGGAPGYTF.

The chain is built from TRBV28 and TRBJ1-1; no reliable D call. Trimming removed 2 bases at V and 7 bases at J, with 11 bases between. The CDR3 runs 13 residues. Germline V lookup: CDR1 MDHEN, CDR2 SYDVKM. For the CDR3, the DNA is TGTGCCAGCAGTTTAAGTGGGCTCTATGAAGCTTTCTTT. This gives the protein CASSLSGLYEAFF.